A selection of T cell receptor beta chains follows, all from one sample in a study of coeliac disease. The method was immunoSEQ multiplex PCR; TCRdb's version includes in-frame clones alone and lacks a portion of them. The data hold about 6,700 clones, with about two thirds observed a single time. The source material was lamina propria lymphocytes from the gut. Receptor source: a young woman with active celiac disease. CDR3s include the opening cysteine and the closing phenylalanine or tryptophan. The D gene is left open where the match is weak. Clone size appears in some rows only: once, few, many, or a class for an expanded clone.

CDR3 protein	CDR3 DNA	clone size	V gene	J gene	D gene
CASRLEGSTDTQYF	TGTGCCAGTAGACTAGAGGGGAGCACAGATACGCAGTATTTT	once	TRBV28	TRBJ2-3	.
CASSLASNQPQHF	TGCGCCAGCAGCTTGGCGAGCAATCAGCCCCAGCATTTT	.	TRBV5-1	TRBJ1-5	.
CASSLGLAGVDTQYF	TGTGCCAGCAGCTTGGGCCTAGCGGGAGTAGATACGCAGTATTTT	.	TRBV5-4	TRBJ2-3	TRBD2
CASSNWGQTLNTEAFF	TGTGCCAGCAGCAACTGGGGGCAGACCCTAAACACTGAAGCTTTCTTT	few	TRBV5-6	TRBJ1-1	.
CASSPEGFRAVNEQYF	TGTGCCAGCAGCCCAGAGGGTTTCCGGGCGGTAAACGAGCAGTACTTC	few	TRBV7-9	TRBJ2-7	.
CASSPNRGHYEQYF	TGTGCCAGCAGTCCCAACAGGGGACACTACGAGCAGTACTTC	.	TRBV27	TRBJ2-7	TRBD1
CATSSRQGRADTQYF	TGTGCCACCAGCAGTCGACAGGGGAGGGCAGATACGCAGTATTTT	.	TRBV15	TRBJ2-3	.
CASSEVQGYGYTF	TGTGCCAGCAGTGAAGTCCAGGGCTATGGCTACACCTTC	few	TRBV25-1	TRBJ1-2	.
CASSFLQGGYEQYF	TGTGCCAGCAGCTTTCTGCAGGGCGGCTACGAGCAGTACTTC	few	TRBV7-8	TRBJ2-7	.
CSARDPYGYTF	TGCAGTGCTAGAGATCCTTATGGCTACACCTTC	.	TRBV20-1	TRBJ1-2	.
CASRKLLRGPPNYGYTF	TGTGCCAGCAGAAAGCTTCTCCGGGGTCCTCCTAACTATGGCTACACCTTC	.	TRBV7-9	TRBJ1-2	.
CATSRETFQGAGTGELFF	TGTGCCACCAGCAGAGAAACCTTCCAGGGGGCAGGGACCGGGGAGCTGTTTTTT	.	TRBV15	TRBJ2-2	TRBD1
CASSRDSGRLGGEQYF	TGTGCCAGCAGCCGGGATAGCGGGAGGCTCGGGGGCGAGCAGTACTTC	.	TRBV5-5	TRBJ2-7	TRBD2
CASSLSGGSSGGQNEQFF	TGTGCCAGCAGCTTATCAGGAGGTTCTAGCGGGGGTCAAAATGAGCAGTTCTTC	few	TRBV11-3	TRBJ2-1	TRBD2
CASSSPGTGNTIYF	TGTGCCAGCAGCTCGCCAGGGACTGGAAACACCATATATTTT	few	TRBV7-6	TRBJ1-3	.
CASSLGQDDQETQYF	TGTGCCAGCAGTCTCGGACAGGACGATCAAGAGACCCAGTACTTC	.	TRBV6-5	TRBJ2-5	TRBD1
CASSSAGRASNYGYTF	TGTGCCAGCAGTTCAGCCGGGAGGGCCTCGAACTATGGCTACACCTTC	medium-sized	TRBV6-5	TRBJ1-2	.
CSVEDWGGDSGKLFF	TGCAGCGTTGAAGATTGGGGGGGGGATTCGGGAAAACTGTTTTTT	.	TRBV29-1	TRBJ1-4	.
CSVDPTNTDTQYF	TGCAGCGTTGACCCAACAAACACAGATACGCAGTATTTT	.	TRBV29-1	TRBJ2-3	.
CASSPSSGSIDNEQFF	TGTGCCAGCAGTCCGTCTAGCGGGAGTATAGACAATGAGCAGTTCTTC	.	TRBV28	TRBJ2-1	TRBD2
CASSPGAGNYGYTF	TGTGCCAGCAGCCCCGGCGCAGGGAACTATGGCTACACCTTC	few	TRBV7-9	TRBJ1-2	.
CASSLESLSSQYF	TGTGCCAGCAGCTTAGAATCCCTTAGCTCCCAGTACTTC	.	TRBV7-7	TRBJ2-5	.